This TCR beta chain was recorded in a study of shared clonotypes between healthy human individuals. The repertoire was sequenced with immunoSEQ multiplex PCR; TCRdb's copy has only in-frame clones and lacks some. The sample yields around 990,000 clones, 70% to 80% seen once. Per the germline V gene, CDR1 is GTSNPN and CDR2 is SVGIG (reference sequence). The CDR3 totals 13 residues. Between the trimmed V and J ends, which lost 1 base and 3 bases, there was a span of 10 bases. This TCR came from a man between 18 and 29 years old in good health. Some clones in this sample may be carry-over from other donors' samples. The specimen sequenced was memory CD4+ T cells from PBMCs. Subset here: CD45RA-negative fraction. J is TRBJ2-7 and V is TRBV30; D perhaps matches TRBD1 (6 bases). The CDR3 bases are TGTGCCTGGAGTGCCGACAGGTTCTACGAGCAGTACTTC. Its translation: CAWSADRFYEQYF.